A single sample gave rise to the 21 T cell receptor beta chains below, sequenced in a study of T cells in Graves' hyperthyroidism and ophthalmopathy. The CDR3 regions of TCR beta were amplified from RNA transcripts. A first-round RT-PCR of the TCR CDR3 used the HTBI primer set. Via MiXCR, TCRdb re-called the multiplex PCR reads, giving one row per CDR3 protein. The data show about 600,000 distinct CDR3 sequences, more than 15% seen once. Sequencing was performed on blood. Receptors were obtained from a woman aged 40 to 50 with Graves' ophthalmopathy.

The rearrangement joins TRBV6-5 to TRBJ1-4, with D perhaps matching TRBD1 (5 bases). The V and J ends lost 0 bases and 1 base respectively, with 15 bases between them. Germline assignment: CDR1 MNHEY and CDR2 SVGAGI. The CDR3 sequence is 18 residues long. The CDR3 DNA sequence: TGTGCCAGCAGTTACTCATTAGGGGCCGCGGGAACTAATGAAAAACTGTTTTTT. The encoded protein is CASSYSLGAAGTNEKLFF.

This clonotype has more than one count but fewer than ten. The V gene is TRBV12-3 or TRBV12-4, the J gene TRBJ2-2; weak D call: TRBD2 (7 bases). The CDR3 runs 15 residues. Trimming left V 4 bases short and J 4 bases short, with 13 bases between. CDR3 loop: CASSSRGASTGELFF. Here the CDR3 DNA reads TGTGCCAGCAGTTCCCGGGGGGCCTCCACCGGGGAGCTGTTTTTT.

This clonotype was detected ten times or more. The CDR3 reads CASSHKGNTEAFF. CDR3 DNA: TGCGCCAGCAGTCATAAGGGGAACACTGAAGCTTTCTTT. This chain connects TRBV5-1 to TRBJ1-1; D unresolved. V was cut by 5 bases and J by 1 base, with 9 bases left in between. CDR1 and CDR2 (germline): SGHRS, YFSETQ. The CDR3 totals 13 residues.

This CDR3 is CASSAEPLANTEAFF. In nucleotides, the CDR3 is TGTGCCAGCAGCGCAGAACCTTTAGCCAACACTGAAGCTTTCTTT. The genes are TRBV9 and TRBJ1-1; D unclear. The CDR3 is 15 residues long. Germline CDR1 and CDR2: SGDLS and YYNGEE. Trimming removed 3 bases from V and 2 bases from J, with 14 bases in between.

In its sample, this clonotype was seen a few times. The chain has TRBV12-5 and TRBJ1-2, with unresolved D. In germline, CDR1 is LGHNT, CDR2 FRNRAP. The CDR3 consists of 13 residues. The V and J ends lost 2 bases and 4 bases respectively, with 8 bases between them. CDR3 DNA: TGTGCTAGTGGTTTGAGCGGGCCCTATGGCTACACCTTC. Amino acids: CASGLSGPYGYTF.

In this sample, this clonotype turned up a few times. The chain employs TRBV18 and TRBJ1-1; D call uncertain. The germline CDR1 and CDR2 sequences are KGHSH and LQKENI. The CDR3 extends over 15 amino acids. The ends were cut back, 2 bases at V and 8 bases at J, with 18 bases in the middle. The CDR3 DNA reads TGTGCCAGCTCACCAAGCTCGGCGGGAGGAACCGAAGCTTTCTTT. Its protein product is CASSPSSAGGTEAFF.

The chain has TRBV18 and TRBJ1-5; TRBD1 matches at 8 bases. Germline CDR1 is KGHSH and CDR2 is LQKENI. CDR3 size: 16 residues. J lost 4 bases, V lost 2 bases, and 7 bases had no gene match. As DNA, the CDR3 is TGTGCCAGCTCACCAGGAGGGACAGGTTTAAATCAGCCCCAGCATTTT. Its protein is CASSPGGTGLNQPQHF.

This clonotype was observed many times. V and J are TRBV2 and TRBJ2-3, with D uncertain. The CDR3 contains 12 residues. Germline CDR1 and CDR2: SNHLY and FYNNEI. V was shortened by 6 bases and J by 2 bases, with 6 bases between the two germline ends. As DNA, the CDR3 is TGTGCCAGCAGGGCGAACACAGATACGCAGTATTTT. Its translation is CASRANTDTQYF.

V is TRBV5-1 and J is TRBJ1-5, with unresolved D. V dropped 2 bases and J dropped 0 bases, with 15 bases sitting between them. Germline assignment: CDR1 SGHRS and CDR2 YFSETQ. The CDR3 is 17 residues long. The CDR3 DNA sequence: TGCGCCAGCAGCTTTCAACATAAAAACCTTAGCAATCAGCCCCAGCATTTT. Its protein is CASSFQHKNLSNQPQHF.

A note on this clonotype: A junction boundary mismatches the germline segment, possibly from a read error. The V gene is TRBV5-1, the J gene TRBJ2-1; 11 bases fit TRBD2. Looked up from germline, CDR1 is SGHRS and CDR2 is YFSETQ. This CDR3 has 16 residues. The CDR3 region has the DNA TGTGCCAGCAGCGTCCGGCTAGCGGGAGGATACAATAAGCAGTTCTTC. Protein: CASSVRLAGGYNKQFF.

The gene calls are TRBV3-1 and TRBJ2-3, with 7 bases matching TRBD2. This CDR3 has 15 amino acids. Losses at the gene ends were 7 bases for V and 2 bases for J; bases not matched to a gene: 9. Germline V lookup: CDR1 LGHDT, CDR2 YNNKEL (reference sequence). Here the CDR3 DNA reads TGTGCCAGCATGGCGGGGGTCCCAAACACAGATACGCAGTATTTT. It encodes CASMAGVPNTDTQYF.

This clonotype was counted many times. This rearrangement joins TRBV2 to TRBJ2-7, with TRBD2 matching 7 bases. The CDR3 loop spans 12 amino acids. Per the germline V gene, CDR1 is SNHLY and CDR2 is FYNNEI. V trimming: 5 bases; J trimming: 9 bases; junction bases outside the gene matches: 7. The CDR3 here is CASSLGGVRQYF. DNA of the CDR3: TGTGCCAGCAGTTTGGGAGGGGTAAGGCAGTACTTC. The whole variable domain, remainder taken from reference TRBV2 and TRBJ2-7, is EPEVTQTPSHQVTQMGQEVILRCVPISNHLYFYWYRQILGQKVEFLVSFYNNEISEKSEIFDDQFSVERPDGSNFTLKIRSTKLEDSAMYFCASSLGGVRQYFGPGTRLTVT.

V is TRBV20-1 and J is TRBJ2-2, with D possibly matching TRBD1 (5 bases). This CDR3 comprises 15 residues. The V and J ends lost 0 bases and 1 base respectively, with 9 bases between them. CDR1 and CDR2 (germline): DFQATT, SNEGSKA (reference sequence). CDR3 amino acids: CSARESQGNTGELFF. The CDR3 bases are TGCAGTGCTAGAGAGAGTCAGGGGAACACCGGGGAGCTGTTTTTT.

This clonotype was counted ten times or more. The rearrangement uses TRBV10-3 and TRBJ2-1; TRBD1 is a possible D gene (6 bases). Per the germline V gene, CDR1 is ENHRY and CDR2 is SYGVKD. The CDR3 covers 14 residues. V was cut by 11 bases and J by 0 bases, with 14 bases left in between. The CDR3 loop reads CASKTDSSYNEQFF. The CDR3 DNA sequence: TGTGCCTCCAAGACGGACAGCTCCTACAATGAGCAGTTCTTC.

The chain couples TRBV12-3 or TRBV12-4 to TRBJ1-2; TRBD1 might be the D (6 bases). V lost 3 bases and J lost 6, with 14 bases in between. The CDR3 contains 14 residues. This CDR3 is CASSLYPGEDGYTF. In DNA form, the CDR3 reads TGTGCCAGCAGTTTGTACCCAGGGGAGGATGGCTACACCTTC.

This clonotype was counted many times. The chain employs TRBV5-1 and TRBJ2-1, with 8 bases fitting TRBD2. Germline V gene lookup returns CDR1 SGHRS and CDR2 YFSETQ. The CDR3 extends over 15 amino acids. With 0 bases clipped from V and 10 bases from J, the junction kept 9 bases outside the gene matches. The CDR3 DNA reads TGCGCCAGCAGCTTGGGTTCCAGCGGGGGCCTGGAGCAGTTCTTC. Its protein is CASSLGSSGGLEQFF.

This clonotype has more than one count but fewer than ten. V gene TRBV3-1 combines with J gene TRBJ1-3, with D perhaps TRBD1 (5 bases). Trimming took 4 bases from V and 7 from J, leaving 17 bases between them. The CDR3 has 15 amino acids. Germline V gene data show CDR1 as LGHDT and CDR2 as YNNKEL (reference sequence). The CDR3, as DNA: TGTGCCAGCAGCCTCGGAGCAGGGATCAGCAACACCATATATTTT. Amino acids: CASSLGAGISNTIYF.

This clonotype was observed at least ten times. The CDR3 spells CASSLLWTGGSYTF. The CDR3 DNA reads as TGTGCCAGCAGTCTACTCTGGACAGGGGGCAGCTACACCTTC. The gene calls are TRBV12-3 or TRBV12-4 and TRBJ1-2, with 11 bases matching TRBD1. After removal of 5 bases from V and 9 bases from J, the junction contained 8 bases not matched to a gene. CDR3 length: 14 residues.

This clonotype was recorded many times. The chain carries TRBV18 and TRBJ2-3; 9 positions agree with TRBD1. CDR1 is KGHSH and CDR2 is LQKENI in the germline V gene. J lost 5 bases, V lost 6 bases, and 9 bases had no gene match. The CDR3 length is 15 residues. The CDR3 DNA reads TGTGCCAGCTCGCGGAATACAGGGGGCAGAGATACGCAGTATTTT. This sequence encodes CASSRNTGGRDTQYF.

The table lists this clonotype with a few counts. This chain connects TRBV6-1 to TRBJ2-2; 11 positions match TRBD2. The germline CDR1 and CDR2 sequences are MNHNS and SASEGT. The V segment lost 6 bases and the J segment 5 bases; nucleotides outside the gene matches: 11. The CDR3 loop spans 17 amino acids. Here the CDR3 reads CASRGGGLAGGTGELFF. DNA for the CDR3: TGTGCCAGCAGGGGGGGAGGGCTAGCGGGAGGAACCGGGGAGCTGTTTTTT.

This clonotype was recorded a few times. V is TRBV10-3 and J is TRBJ1-1; D is perhaps TRBD1 (5 bases). The V end was cut by 8 bases, the J end by 0 bases, with 13 bases between. This CDR3 spans 14 amino acids. Per germline, CDR1 ENHRY and CDR2 SYGVKD. CDR3 nucleotide sequence: TGTGCCATCCGGGTTGGGGGACTGAACACTGAAGCTTTCTTT. It is translated as CAIRVGGLNTEAFF.